A selection of T cell receptor beta chains follows, all from one sample in a study of post-analysis software for immune sequencing data. A single record per CDR3 protein comes from TCRdb applying MiXCR to the PCR reads. The profile shows 350,000 to 450,000 distinct CDR3 sequences, less than 40% of them singletons. The sequenced sample consisted of blood. The receptors originated from a girl under 18 with multiple sclerosis. The CDR3 runs from the conserved cysteine through the conserved F or W. Fields, in order: clone size, V gene, D gene, J gene, CDR3 protein, CDR3 DNA. D genes are given only for firm matches. Clone size appears in some rows only: once, few, many, or a class for an expanded clone.

clone_size: few; v_call: TRBV29-1; d_call: -; j_call: TRBJ1-4; cdr3_aa: CSATVTTNEKLFF; cdr3_nt: TGCAGCGCTACAGTGACAACTAATGAAAAACTGTTTTTT
clone_size: -; v_call: TRBV29-1; d_call: TRBD2; j_call: TRBJ2-7; cdr3_aa: CSARGLAGVHEQYF; cdr3_nt: TGCAGCGCGAGGGGTTTAGCGGGAGTCCACGAGCAGTACTTC
clone_size: -; v_call: TRBV6-1; d_call: -; j_call: TRBJ1-1; cdr3_aa: CASSRGGGMNTEAFF; cdr3_nt: TGTGCCAGCAGCAGGGGAGGCGGGATGAACACTGAAGCTTTCTTT
clone_size: -; v_call: TRBV7-2; d_call: -; j_call: TRBJ2-3; cdr3_aa: CASSLEGGGADTQYF; cdr3_nt: TGTGCCAGCAGCTTAGAGGGGGGAGGGGCAGATACGCAGTATTTT
clone_size: -; v_call: TRBV7-9; d_call: TRBD1; j_call: TRBJ2-5; cdr3_aa: CASSYGTAAQETQYF; cdr3_nt: TGTGCCAGCAGCTACGGGACAGCAGCCCAAGAGACCCAGTACTTC
clone_size: -; v_call: TRBV11-1; d_call: -; j_call: TRBJ2-1; cdr3_aa: CASSYKLGSYNEQFF; cdr3_nt: TGTGCCAGCAGCTACAAACTCGGCTCCTACAATGAGCAGTTCTTC
clone_size: many; v_call: TRBV4-3; d_call: TRBD2; j_call: TRBJ2-5; cdr3_aa: CASSQRGTRGETQYF; cdr3_nt: TGCGCCAGCAGCCAGAGGGGGACTAGAGGAGAGACCCAGTACTTC
clone_size: -; v_call: TRBV7-2; d_call: TRBD1; j_call: TRBJ2-1; cdr3_aa: CASRTPDRAFNEQFF; cdr3_nt: TGTGCCAGCAGAACCCCCGACAGGGCTTTCAATGAGCAGTTCTTC
clone_size: -; v_call: TRBV5-1; d_call: -; j_call: TRBJ1-2; cdr3_aa: CASRRPGGDNYGYTF; cdr3_nt: TGCGCCAGCAGGCGCCCCGGGGGCGATAACTATGGCTACACCTTC
clone_size: -; v_call: TRBV12-3/TRBV12-4; d_call: -; j_call: TRBJ1-2; cdr3_aa: CASTWGRGGGYTF; cdr3_nt: TGTGCCAGCACCTGGGGCAGAGGGGGAGGCTACACCTTC
clone_size: many; v_call: TRBV7-9; d_call: TRBD2; j_call: TRBJ2-1; cdr3_aa: CASSPRLAGETNEQFF; cdr3_nt: TGTGCCAGCAGCCCTAGACTAGCGGGGGAGACAAATGAGCAGTTCTTC
clone_size: -; v_call: TRBV7-6; d_call: -; j_call: TRBJ2-1; cdr3_aa: CASSKIGGGRDYNEQFF; cdr3_nt: TGTGCCAGCAGCAAAATAGGGGGGGGCAGAGACTACAATGAGCAGTTCTTC
clone_size: -; v_call: TRBV3-1; d_call: -; j_call: TRBJ1-1; cdr3_aa: CASSQDLGGSEEAFF; cdr3_nt: TGTGCCAGCAGCCAAGATTTGGGGGGATCGGAGGAAGCTTTCTTT